This T cell receptor beta chain was identified during a study of OX40 agonist ivuxolimab in advanced cancers. Produced via immunoSEQ multiplex PCR; TCRdb's table is partial and in-frame only. This table has 40,000 to 50,000 clones, 84% appearing once. Per the germline V gene, CDR1 is SGHRS and CDR2 is YFSETQ. CDR3 length: 15 residues. Regarding this clone: A read error may account for a junction end that differs from germline.

The clonotype comes from an adult with an advanced solid tumor such as melanoma, head and neck, liver or kidney cancer. The sequences come from CD4+ or CD8+ T cells sorted from blood, collected in a trial of the OX40 agonist ivuxolimab. The J gene is TRBJ2-5, the V gene TRBV5-1, with 8 bases identical to TRBD1. CDR3 protein: CASSLARTGKETQYF. CDR3 bases: TGTGCCAGCAGCTTGGCCCGGACAGGGAAAGAGACCCAGTACTTC.